Sequencing of this TCR beta chain was carried out in a study of vaccination effects on CD4 cells after COVID-19. In regard to this clone: Its antigen is unidentified.

This table comes from immunoSEQ multiplex PCR, and its TCRdb copy is limited to in-frame clones, with some not included. The sample comprises under 40,000 clones, over 80% of which are singletons, and roughly 3% rests with the top ten. Following a roughly 10-day culture, CD4+ T cells were purified. Half of the medium was exchanged for IL-2 medium on both days 3 and 7. Findings and limits, study-wide: After vaccination, at late timepoints, clones induced by infection and by vaccine contracted markedly.

The germline V gene encodes CDR1 LNHDA and CDR2 SQIVND (reference sequence). V was shortened by 6 bases and J by 2 bases, with 15 bases between the two germline ends. CDR3 length: 15 residues. The rearrangement links TRBV19 to TRBJ2-3; D tentatively fits TRBD1 or TRBD2 (6 bases each). The specimen comprised CD4+ T cells from PBMCs cultured without peptide, sampled before COVID-19 vaccination. This TCR came from a human donor who received a COVID-19 vaccine. Written as DNA, the CDR3 is TGTGCCAGTAGCCCCCGAAGGGGGGTCACAGATACGCAGTATTTT. This translates into CASSPRRGVTDTQYF.